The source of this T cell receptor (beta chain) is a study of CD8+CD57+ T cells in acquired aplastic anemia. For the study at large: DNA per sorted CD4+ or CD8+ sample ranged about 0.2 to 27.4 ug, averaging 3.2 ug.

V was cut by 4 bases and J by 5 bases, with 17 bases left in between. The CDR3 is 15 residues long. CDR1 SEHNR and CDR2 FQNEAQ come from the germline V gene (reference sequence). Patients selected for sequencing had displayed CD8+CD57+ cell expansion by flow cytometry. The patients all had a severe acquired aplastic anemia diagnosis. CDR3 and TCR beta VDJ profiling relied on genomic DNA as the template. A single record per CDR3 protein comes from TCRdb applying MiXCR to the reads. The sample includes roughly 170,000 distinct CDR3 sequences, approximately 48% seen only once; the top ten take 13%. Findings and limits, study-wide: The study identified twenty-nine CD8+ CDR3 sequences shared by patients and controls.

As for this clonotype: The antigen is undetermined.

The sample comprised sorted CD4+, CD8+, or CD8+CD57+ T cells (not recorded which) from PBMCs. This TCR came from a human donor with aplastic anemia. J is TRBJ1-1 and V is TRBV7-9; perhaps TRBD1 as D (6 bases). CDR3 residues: CASSSNSGDNTEAFF. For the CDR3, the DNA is TGTGCCAGCAGCTCCAACTCGGGGGACAATACTGAAGCTTTCTTT.